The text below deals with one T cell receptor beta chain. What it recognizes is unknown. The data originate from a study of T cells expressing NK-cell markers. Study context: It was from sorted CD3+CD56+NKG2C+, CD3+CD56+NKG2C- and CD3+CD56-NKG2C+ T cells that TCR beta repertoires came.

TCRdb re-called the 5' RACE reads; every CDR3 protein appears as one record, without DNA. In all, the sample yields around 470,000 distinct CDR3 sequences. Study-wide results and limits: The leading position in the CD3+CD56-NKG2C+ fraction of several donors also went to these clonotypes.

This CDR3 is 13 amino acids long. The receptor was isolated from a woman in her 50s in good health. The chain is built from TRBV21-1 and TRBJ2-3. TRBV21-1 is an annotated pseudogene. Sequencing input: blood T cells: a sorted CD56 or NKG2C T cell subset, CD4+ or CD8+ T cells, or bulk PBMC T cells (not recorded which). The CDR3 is CASTGIPTDTQYF.